A selection of T cell receptor beta chains follows, all from one sample in a study of beta chain features in type 1 diabetes. Sequenced by immunoSEQ multiplex PCR; TCRdb stores in-frame clones only, minus some. Found here are under 20,000 clones, roughly 69% of them singletons; the top ten hold over 2%. Sequenced input: Tregs from blood. The receptors stem from a young man with type 1 diabetes. The CDR3 runs from the conserved cysteine through the conserved F or W. Fields, in order: D gene, clone size, V gene, CDR3 length, J gene, CDR3 protein, CDR3 DNA. The D gene is left open where the match is weak. Not all rows give a size; the values are once, few, many and, for expanded clones, a class.

>-|once|TRBV7-9|13|TRBJ2-7
CASSFSGAYEQYF
TGTGCCAGCAGCTTTTCCGGGGCCTACGAGCAGTACTTC
>-|few|TRBV12-5|14|TRBJ1-5
CASGFGQGGQPQHF
TGTGCTAGTGGTTTCGGGCAGGGAGGACAGCCCCAGCATTTT
>TRBD1|-|TRBV10-2|14|TRBJ2-7
CASSIQGDTYEQYF
TGCGCCAGCAGTATCCAGGGGGACACCTACGAGCAGTACTTC
>-|once|TRBV6-5|15|TRBJ2-5
CASSPWVQVEGTQYF
TGTGCCAGCAGTCCCTGGGTGCAGGTGGAGGGGACCCAGTACTTC
>-|-|TRBV7-9|15|TRBJ1-2
CASRSDLGPGGGYTF
TGTGCCAGCAGGTCTGACCTAGGGCCCGGAGGGGGCTACACCTTC
>TRBD1|-|TRBV7-9|14|TRBJ1-4
CASSLSQGNEKLFF
TGTGCCAGCAGCTTATCACAGGGGAATGAAAAACTGTTTTTT
>-|-|TRBV5-1|13|TRBJ2-7
CASSLAPPGEQYF
TGCGCCAGCAGCTTGGCCCCCCCCGGGGAGCAGTACTTC
>TRBD1|once|TRBV5-1|14|TRBJ2-1
CASSRTGSSNEQFF
TGCGCCAGCAGCCGGACAGGGTCCAGCAATGAGCAGTTCTTC
>TRBD2|-|TRBV25-1|15|TRBJ2-1
CASSLRGGGGNEQFF
TGTGCCAGCAGCCTACGAGGCGGGGGAGGCAATGAGCAGTTCTTC
>TRBD1|-|TRBV28|14|TRBJ2-1
CASSSSGQNNEQFF
TGTGCCAGCAGTTCCTCGGGACAGAACAATGAGCAGTTCTTC